Following are 7 T cell receptor beta chains from one sample sequenced in a study of cytomegalovirus exposure and HLA in healthy donors. The PCR made use of 60 Vbeta and 13 Jbeta primers. Libraries were prepared by immunoSEQ multiplex PCR; TCRdb keeps only in-frame clonotypes and omits some of them. Among 90,000 to 110,000 clones listed, around 78% were seen once. The sample consisted of PBMCs. These receptors were taken from a male donor in good health and CMV-seronegative.

The chain has TRBV15 and TRBJ2-5; 10 bases are a match to TRBD2. The CDR3 covers 15 residues. V dropped 5 bases and J dropped 2; count of bases not matched to a gene: 5. Per the germline V gene, CDR1 is LNHNV and CDR2 is YYDKDF (reference sequence). The CDR3 loop is CATSETAGGQETQYF. CDR3 nucleotide sequence: TGTGCCACCAGCGAAACAGCGGGAGGGCAAGAGACCCAGTACTTC. The whole variable domain, remainder taken from reference TRBV15 and TRBJ2-5, is DAMVIQNPRYQVTQFGKPVTLSCSQTLNHNVMYWYQQKSSQAPKLLFHYYDKDFNNEADTPDNFQSRRPNTSFCFLDIRSPGLGDTAMYLCATSETAGGQETQYFGPGTRLLVL.

V usage is TRBV12-5 and J usage is TRBJ1-3; D is possibly TRBD1 (5 bases). From germline, CDR1 is LGHNT and CDR2 FRNRAP. The CDR3 contains 13 residues. With 4 bases removed from V and 4 bases from J, the gap between germline ends came to 8 bases. The CDR3, as DNA: TGTGCTAGTGGTTCCTCAGGGGGAAACACCATATATTTT. Its protein product is CASGSSGGNTIYF. The full variable domain, its missing parts supplied by reference TRBV12-5 and TRBJ1-3, is DARVTQTPRHKVTEMGQEVTMRCQPILGHNTVFWYRQTMMQGLELLAYFRNRAPLDDSGMPKDRFSAEMPDATLATLKIQPSEPRDSAVYFCASGSSGGNTIYFGEGSWLTVV.

This clone appeared a single time. The rearrangement joins TRBV7-2 to TRBJ1-1; 10 bases line up with TRBD1. The CDR3 length is 15 residues. V shed 3 bases and J 4 bases; nucleotides not matched to a gene: 5. CDR1 is SGHTA, CDR2 FQGNSA, per germline. In DNA, the CDR3 is TGTGCCAGCAGCTTCCGGGGGACAGGGGTCACTGAAGCTTTCTTT. It specifies CASSFRGTGVTEAFF.

The chain has TRBV6-1 and TRBJ2-7; 8 bases align to TRBD1. The germline gives CDR1 MNHNS, CDR2 SASEGT. The V gene end was trimmed by 8 bases and the J gene end by 6 bases; junction bases not matched to a gene: 6. The CDR3 covers 12 residues. The CDR3 here is CASGQGLGEQYF. The CDR3 DNA sequence: TGTGCCAGCGGACAGGGATTAGGCGAGCAGTACTTC.

This chain links TRBV9 with TRBJ2-2; a possible D gene is TRBD2 (5 bases). Deletions cut 5 bases from V and 1 base from J, with 12 bases between. The CDR3 totals 15 residues. The germline gives CDR1 SGDLS, CDR2 YYNGEE. In DNA form, the CDR3 reads TGTGCCAGCAGTTTAACCGGGATGAACACCGGGGAGCTGTTTTTT. As protein: CASSLTGMNTGELFF.

The chain combines TRBV5-1 with TRBJ2-5, with 8 bases aligning to TRBD2. The junction had 5 bases not matched to a gene; V was cut back by 1 base and J by 3 bases. The CDR3 is 15 residues long. The germline gives CDR1 SGHRS, CDR2 YFSETQ. The CDR3 DNA reads as TGCGCCAGCAGCTTGCAGCCGGGAGGGGAAGAGACCCAGTACTTC. Its protein is CASSLQPGGEETQYF.

V usage is TRBV6-4 and J usage is TRBJ2-3, with a possible D match to TRBD2 (6 bases). The CDR3 runs to 15 residues. The germline gives CDR1 MRHNA, CDR2 SNTAGT. Trimming shortened V by 3 bases and J by 2 bases, and 12 bases separated the two germline ends. The CDR3 loop reads CASSETRGPTDTQYF. The CDR3 DNA reads as TGTGCCAGCAGTGAGACTAGAGGCCCCACAGATACGCAGTATTTT.